This TCR beta chain appears in the sequencing data of a study of blood T cell repertoires in COVID-19. Study-wide background: Specimens from acute and convalescent COVID-19 originated in the United States, Italy and Spain. Nucleic acid was either cDNA or gDNA, and it came from T cells, B-cell-depleted T cells, or PBMCs.

In the original processing: Estimation of nucleated cell counts was performed using reference gene primer amplification. Sequencing used immunoSEQ multiplex PCR; TCRdb keeps in-frame clones, though not all of them. Clonal size and the V and J genes are those of that table, whereas D and trimming came from the DNA. Of under 250,000 clones in the sample, just under 85% were seen once. V lost 0 bases to trimming and J lost 6 bases; unmatched junction nucleotides: 1. CDR1 is SGDLS, CDR2 YYNGEE, per germline. This CDR3 contains 16 residues. This chain joins TRBV9 and TRBJ2-2; 14 positions agree with TRBD2. The sequence came from a man older than 75 with acute or convalescent COVID-19. Sequenced sample: peripheral blood. CDR3 loop: CASSVGGLAGAGELFF. The DNA for the CDR3 is TGTGCCAGCAGCGTAGGGGGACTAGCGGGAGCCGGGGAGCTGTTTTTT.